Included here is one T cell receptor (beta chain) sequence, with context. Roughly 0.5 to 1 ug RNA was reverse transcribed with random hexamers. TCRdb used MiXCR to reprocess the immunoSEQ multiplex PCR reads, holding one entry per CDR3 protein. The table has about 120,000 distinct CDR3 sequences, around 94% seen once. This entry comes from a study of CD8 T cells in Susac syndrome. The CDR3 has 17 residues. CDR1 and CDR2 (germline): MNHEY, SVGAGI. V was shortened by 0 bases and J by 6 bases, with 18 bases between the two germline ends. The sequence came from a human donor with Susac syndrome. This chain links TRBV6-5 with TRBJ1-5; D gene unclear. Sequencing used CD8+ T cells from PBMCs. CDR3 coding DNA: TGTGCCAGCAGTTACTCGTCGAGGCCTCTAGACTTTCAGCCCCAGCATTTT. Amino acid sequence: CASSYSSRPLDFQPQHF.